This T cell receptor beta chain was found in a study of cytomegalovirus exposure and HLA in healthy donors. General study results and limits: Researchers counted 180 or so TCR beta chains as cytomegalovirus-associated. One cluster of highly shared sequence variants probably arose as a sequencing artifact.

Concerning this clone itself: What it binds is not known.

Unmatched junction bases numbered 4, after V lost 4 bases and J lost 4 bases. Germline V gene sequence: CDR1 KGHSH, CDR2 LQKENI. The CDR3 length is 14 residues. PCR was performed using 60 Vbeta and 13 Jbeta primers. Sequencing was performed with immunoSEQ multiplex PCR; in TCRdb, only in-frame clones are kept and a portion is missing. The sample includes 55,000 to 80,000 clones, roughly 71% of them seen just once. Whereas donors were nominally healthy upon sampling, unrecorded immune exposures were probable. The clonotype was recovered from a man between 65 and 79 years old in good health and CMV-seronegative. The sequenced sample was PBMCs. The chain is built from TRBV18 and TRBJ2-3; TRBD1 matches 8 bases. The CDR3, as DNA: TGTGCCAGCTCACTACAGGGGGAGGCAGATACGCAGTATTTT. Encoded protein: CASSLQGEADTQYF. The full variable domain, its missing parts supplied by reference TRBV18 and TRBJ2-3, is NAGVMQNPRHLVRRRGQEARLRCSPMKGHSHVYWYRQLPEEGLKFMVYLQKENIIDESGMPKERFSAEFPKEGPSILRIQQVVRGDSAAYFCASSLQGEADTQYFGPGTRLTVL.